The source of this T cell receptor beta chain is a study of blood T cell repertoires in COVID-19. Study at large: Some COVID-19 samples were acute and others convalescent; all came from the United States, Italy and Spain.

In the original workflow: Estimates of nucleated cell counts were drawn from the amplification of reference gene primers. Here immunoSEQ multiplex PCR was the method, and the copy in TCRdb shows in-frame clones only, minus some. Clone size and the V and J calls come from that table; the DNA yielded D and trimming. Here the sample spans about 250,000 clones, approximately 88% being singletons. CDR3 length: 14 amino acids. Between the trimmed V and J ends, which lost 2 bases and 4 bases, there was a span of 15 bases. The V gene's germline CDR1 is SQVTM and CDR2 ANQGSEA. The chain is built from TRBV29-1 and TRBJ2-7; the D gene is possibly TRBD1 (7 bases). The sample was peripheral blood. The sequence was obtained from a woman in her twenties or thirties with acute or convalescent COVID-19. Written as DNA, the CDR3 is TGCAGCGTTGAAAACCAGGGGGGACTTTACGAGCAGTACTTC. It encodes CSVENQGGLYEQYF.